This T cell receptor (beta chain) was captured in a study of blood T cell repertoires in COVID-19. Study overall: The analysed material was cDNA or gDNA that came from T cells, B-cell-depleted T cells, or PBMCs.

Libraries were prepared by immunoSEQ multiplex PCR; TCRdb keeps only in-frame clonotypes and omits some of them. The profile shows around 270,000 clones, about 89% of them singletons. CDR3 size: 15 residues. The germline V gene encodes CDR1 SGHRS and CDR2 YFSETQ. Trimming left V 4 bases short and J 2 bases short, with 10 bases between. Sequences were obtained from peripheral blood. The chain joins TRBV5-1 to TRBJ2-6; D perhaps matches TRBD2 (5 bases). The sequence derives from a woman in her fifties or sixties with acute or convalescent COVID-19. CDR3 in amino acids: CASSPDWAGANVLTF. In DNA, the CDR3 is TGCGCCAGCAGCCCGGACTGGGCTGGGGCCAACGTCCTGACTTTC.